What follows describes a single T cell receptor beta chain. The CDR3 end lies 3 residues beyond the end of the read and is filled in from the germline J gene. The entry originates in a study of T cells in women clearing cervical HPV infection. Whole-study context: Cases were women with histologically confirmed HPV16-related CIN3 or worse, including 2 invasive cancers. Case blood drawn at lesion detection; control blood after infection cleared.

Generated by immunoSEQ multiplex PCR, the TCRdb table keeps only in-frame clones and is missing some. Its table records more than 20,000 clones. V was pared by 5 bases and J by 5 bases, with 18 bases between. The length of the CDR3 is 15 residues. CDR1 and CDR2 (germline): SGHNT, YENEEA. The rearrangement joins TRBV11-3 to TRBJ2-5, with TRBD1 as a possible D gene (6 bases). The sequencing input was blood buffy coat. The sequence was obtained from a woman aged 18 to 75 with a cervical HPV16 infection that either progressed to CIN3+ or cleared (not recorded which). CDR3 in amino acids: CASSPRTAWGETQYF. The part of the CDR3 DNA that was read is TGTGCCAGCAGCCCGCGGACAGCCTGGGGGGAGACC.